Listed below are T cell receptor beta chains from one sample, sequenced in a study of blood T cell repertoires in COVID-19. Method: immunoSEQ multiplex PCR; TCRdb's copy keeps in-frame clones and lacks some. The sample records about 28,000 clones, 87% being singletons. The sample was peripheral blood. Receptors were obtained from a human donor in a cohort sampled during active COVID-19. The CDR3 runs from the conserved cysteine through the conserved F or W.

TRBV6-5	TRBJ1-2	CASRYEAPNYGYTF
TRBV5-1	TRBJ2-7	CASRRDFSSSRDEQYF
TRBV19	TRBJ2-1	CASSSPGLAAGEQFF
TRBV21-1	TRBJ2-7	CASTEGGGSYEQYF
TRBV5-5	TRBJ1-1	CASNQWGGANTEAFF
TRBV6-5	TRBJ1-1	CASTRTGGAGAFF
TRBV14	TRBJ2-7	CASSQRAGISYEQYF
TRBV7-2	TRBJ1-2	CASSLDPSYGYTF
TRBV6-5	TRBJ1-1	CASRAGTSATEAFF
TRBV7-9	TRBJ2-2	CASSSRVAGGRGLSGELFF
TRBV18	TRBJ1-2	CASSPPGQVNYGYTF
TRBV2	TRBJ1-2	CASRTTGQNNYGYTF
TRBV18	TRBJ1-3	CASSLGQGASGNTIYF
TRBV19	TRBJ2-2	CGTSLLGGNTGELFF
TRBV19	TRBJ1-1	CASGSGGTGSFGTEAFF
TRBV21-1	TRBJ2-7	CASGLRFGTTCEQYF
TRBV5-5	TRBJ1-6	CASSATVGNSPLHF